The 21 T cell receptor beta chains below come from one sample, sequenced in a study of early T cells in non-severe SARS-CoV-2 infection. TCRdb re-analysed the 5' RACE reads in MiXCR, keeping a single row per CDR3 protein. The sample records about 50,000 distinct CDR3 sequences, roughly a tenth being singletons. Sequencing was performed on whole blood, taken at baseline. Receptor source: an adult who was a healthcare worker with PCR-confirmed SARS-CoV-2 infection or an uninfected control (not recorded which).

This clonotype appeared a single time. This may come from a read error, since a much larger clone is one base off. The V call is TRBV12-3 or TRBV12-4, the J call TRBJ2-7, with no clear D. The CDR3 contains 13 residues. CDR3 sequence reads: CACSLGAAYEQYF. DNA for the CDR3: TGTGCCTGCAGTTTGGGCGCCGCCTACGAGCAGTACTTC.

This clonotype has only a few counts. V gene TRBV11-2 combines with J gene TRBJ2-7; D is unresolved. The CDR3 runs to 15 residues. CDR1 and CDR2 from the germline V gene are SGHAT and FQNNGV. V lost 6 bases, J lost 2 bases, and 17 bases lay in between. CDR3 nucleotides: TGTGCCAGCAGAGGCAGCCCATATTCCCCCTACGAGCAGTACTTC. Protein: CASRGSPYSPYEQYF. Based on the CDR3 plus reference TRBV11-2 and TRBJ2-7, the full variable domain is EAGVAQSPRYKIIEKRQSVAFWCNPISGHATLYWYQQILGQGPKLLIQFQNNGVVDDSQLPKDRFSAERLKGVDSTLKIQPAKLEDSAVYLCASRGSPYSPYEQYFGPGTRLTVT.

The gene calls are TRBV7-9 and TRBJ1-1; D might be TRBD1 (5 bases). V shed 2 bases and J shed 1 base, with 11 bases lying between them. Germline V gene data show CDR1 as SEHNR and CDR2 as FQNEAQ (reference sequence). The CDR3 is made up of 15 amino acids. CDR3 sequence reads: CASSLHATANTEAFF. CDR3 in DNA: TGTGCCAGCAGCTTACATGCGACAGCGAACACTGAAGCTTTCTTT.

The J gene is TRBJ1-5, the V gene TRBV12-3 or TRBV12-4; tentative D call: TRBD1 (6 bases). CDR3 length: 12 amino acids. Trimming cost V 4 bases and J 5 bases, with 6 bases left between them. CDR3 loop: CASSYRDQPQHF. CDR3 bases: TGTGCCAGCAGTTACAGGGATCAGCCCCAGCATTTT.

The CDR3 sequence is CSTEPFPTVLTF. In DNA, the CDR3 is TGCAGTACCGAACCATTTCCCACCGTCCTGACTTTC. J is TRBJ2-6 and V is TRBV20-1; D is unresolved. Per germline, CDR1 DFQATT and CDR2 SNEGSKA (reference sequence). This CDR3 comprises 12 residues. The V gene lost 8 bases and the J gene lost 12 bases, with 17 bases spanning the gap.

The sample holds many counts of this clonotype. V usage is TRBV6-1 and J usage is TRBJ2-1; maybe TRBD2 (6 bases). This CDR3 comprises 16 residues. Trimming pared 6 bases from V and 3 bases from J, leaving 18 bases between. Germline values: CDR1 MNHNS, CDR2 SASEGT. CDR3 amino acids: CASRTRTGTFYNEQFF. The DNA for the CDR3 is TGTGCCAGCAGAACGAGGACTGGGACTTTCTACAATGAGCAGTTCTTC.

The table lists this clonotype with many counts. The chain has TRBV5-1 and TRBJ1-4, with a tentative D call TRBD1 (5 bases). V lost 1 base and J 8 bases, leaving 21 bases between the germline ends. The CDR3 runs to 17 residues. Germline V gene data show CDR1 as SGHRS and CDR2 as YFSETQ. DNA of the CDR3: TGCGCCAGCAGCTTGAAGGAAGGGGCCTTAAGAGCGGAAAAACTGTTTTTT. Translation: CASSLKEGALRAEKLFF.

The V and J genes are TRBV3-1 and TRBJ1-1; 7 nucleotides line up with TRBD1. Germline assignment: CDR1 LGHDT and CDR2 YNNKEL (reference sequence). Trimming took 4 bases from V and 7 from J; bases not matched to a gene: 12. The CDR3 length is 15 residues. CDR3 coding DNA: TGTGCCAGCAGCCCGCTCCAGGGGGTACCCCGTGAAGCTTTCTTT. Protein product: CASSPLQGVPREAFF.

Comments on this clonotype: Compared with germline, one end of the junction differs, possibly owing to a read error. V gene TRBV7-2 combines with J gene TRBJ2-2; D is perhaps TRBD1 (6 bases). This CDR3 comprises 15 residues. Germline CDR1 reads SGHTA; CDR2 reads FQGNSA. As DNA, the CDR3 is TGTGCCAGCAGCCGGGACCTTGGGGACACCGGGGAGCTTTTTTTT. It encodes CASSRDLGDTGELFF.

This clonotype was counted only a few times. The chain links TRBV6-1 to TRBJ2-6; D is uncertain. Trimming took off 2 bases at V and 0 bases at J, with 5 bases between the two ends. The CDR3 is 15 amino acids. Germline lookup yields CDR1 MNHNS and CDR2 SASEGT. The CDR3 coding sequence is TGTGCCAGCAGTGAAACGAGCTCTGGGGCCAACGTCCTGACTTTC. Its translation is CASSETSSGANVLTF.

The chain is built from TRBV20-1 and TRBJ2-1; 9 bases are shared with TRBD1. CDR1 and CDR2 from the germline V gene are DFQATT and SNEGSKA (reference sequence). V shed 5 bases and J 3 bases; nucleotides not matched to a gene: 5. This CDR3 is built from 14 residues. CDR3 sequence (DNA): TGCAGTGCTCGACAGGGGGTGATCTACAATGAGCAGTTCTTC. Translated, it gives CSARQGVIYNEQFF.

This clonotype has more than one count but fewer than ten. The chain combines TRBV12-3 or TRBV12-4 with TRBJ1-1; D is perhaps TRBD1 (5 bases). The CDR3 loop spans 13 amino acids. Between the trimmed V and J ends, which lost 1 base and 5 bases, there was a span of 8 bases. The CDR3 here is CASSLGGGTEAFF. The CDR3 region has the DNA TGTGCCAGCAGTTTAGGGGGGGGGACTGAAGCTTTCTTT.

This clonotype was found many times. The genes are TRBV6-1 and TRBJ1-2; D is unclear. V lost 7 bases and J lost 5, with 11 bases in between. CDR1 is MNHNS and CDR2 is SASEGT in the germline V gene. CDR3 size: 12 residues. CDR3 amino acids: CASNIERYGYTF. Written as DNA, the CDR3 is TGTGCCAGCAACATAGAACGATATGGCTACACCTTC.

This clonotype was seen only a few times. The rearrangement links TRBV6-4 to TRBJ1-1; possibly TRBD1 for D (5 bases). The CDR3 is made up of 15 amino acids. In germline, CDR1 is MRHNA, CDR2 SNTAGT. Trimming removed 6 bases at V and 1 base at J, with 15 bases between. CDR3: CASSAGGERNTEAFF. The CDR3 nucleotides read TGTGCCAGCAGCGCCGGAGGGGAGCGGAACACTGAAGCTTTCTTT.

CDR3 residues: CAISELDTAAEAFF. In DNA form, the CDR3 reads TGTGCCATCAGTGAGTTGGACACCGCCGCTGAAGCTTTCTTT. The chain combines TRBV10-3 with TRBJ1-1; maybe TRBD1 (5 bases). The V and J ends lost 1 base and 6 bases respectively, with 12 bases between them. The CDR3 is made up of 14 amino acids. The germline CDR1 and CDR2 sequences are ENHRY and SYGVKD.

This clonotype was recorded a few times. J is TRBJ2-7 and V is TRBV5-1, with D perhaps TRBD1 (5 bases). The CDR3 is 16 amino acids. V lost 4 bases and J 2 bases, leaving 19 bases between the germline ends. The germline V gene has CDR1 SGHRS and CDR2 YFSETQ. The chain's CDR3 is CASSLDHETATYEQYF. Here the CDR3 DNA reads TGCGCCAGCAGCCTGGACCATGAGACAGCGACCTACGAGCAGTACTTC.

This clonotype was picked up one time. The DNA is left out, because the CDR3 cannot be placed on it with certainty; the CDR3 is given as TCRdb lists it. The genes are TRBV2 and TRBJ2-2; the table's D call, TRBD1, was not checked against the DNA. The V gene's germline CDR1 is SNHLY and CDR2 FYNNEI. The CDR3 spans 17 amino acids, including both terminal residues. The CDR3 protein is CASASEGRINTGELFFF.

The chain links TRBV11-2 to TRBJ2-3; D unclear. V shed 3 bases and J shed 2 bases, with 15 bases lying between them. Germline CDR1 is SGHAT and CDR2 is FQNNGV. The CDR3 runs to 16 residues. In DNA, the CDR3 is TGTGCCAGCAGCTTGCCCGTAGACCCTTACACAGATACGCAGTATTTT. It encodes CASSLPVDPYTDTQYF.

CDR3 residues: CASSSWDTEAFF. DNA for the CDR3: TGTGCCAGCAGTTCCTGGGACACTGAAGCTTTCTTT. The chain is built from TRBV6-2 or TRBV6-3 and TRBJ1-1; no definite D call. Trimming shortened V by 4 bases and J by 3 bases, and 6 bases separated the two germline ends. CDR1 is MNHEY, CDR2 SVGEGT, per germline. CDR3 length: 12 amino acids.

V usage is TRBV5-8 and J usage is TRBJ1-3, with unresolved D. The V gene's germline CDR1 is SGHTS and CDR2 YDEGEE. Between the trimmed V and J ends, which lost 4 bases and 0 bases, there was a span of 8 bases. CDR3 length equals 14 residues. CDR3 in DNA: TGTGCCAGCAGCCACCGACACTCTGGAAACACCATATATTTT. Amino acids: CASSHRHSGNTIYF. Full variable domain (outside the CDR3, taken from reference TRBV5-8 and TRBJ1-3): EAGVTQSPTHLIKTRGQQATLRCSPISGHTSVYWYQQALGLGLQFLLWYDEGEERNRGNFPPRFSGRQFPNYSSELNVNALELEDSALYLCASSHRHSGNTIYFGEGSWLTVV.

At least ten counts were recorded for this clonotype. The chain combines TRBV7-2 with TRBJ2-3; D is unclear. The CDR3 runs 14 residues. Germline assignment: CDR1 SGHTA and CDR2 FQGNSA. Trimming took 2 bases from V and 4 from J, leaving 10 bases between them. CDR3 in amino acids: CASSLSALPDTQYF. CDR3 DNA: TGTGCCAGCAGCTTATCGGCTCTCCCAGATACGCAGTATTTT.